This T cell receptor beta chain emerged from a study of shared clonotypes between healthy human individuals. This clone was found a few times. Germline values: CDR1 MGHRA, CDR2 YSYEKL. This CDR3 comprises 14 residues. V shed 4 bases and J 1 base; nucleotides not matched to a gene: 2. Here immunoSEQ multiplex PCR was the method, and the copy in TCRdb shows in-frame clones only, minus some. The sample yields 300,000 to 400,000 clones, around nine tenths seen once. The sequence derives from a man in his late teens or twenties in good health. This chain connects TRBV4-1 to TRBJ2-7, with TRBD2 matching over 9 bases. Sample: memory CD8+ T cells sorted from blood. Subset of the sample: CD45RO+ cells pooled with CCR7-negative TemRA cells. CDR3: CASSLSGGSYEQYF. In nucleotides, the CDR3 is TGCGCCAGCAGCCTTAGCGGGGGTTCCTACGAGCAGTACTTC.